Presented here are 23 T cell receptor beta chains from one specimen sequenced in a study of human T cells and chemical hapten exposure. Whole blood, unfractionated, served as the material for total RNA extraction. TCRdb reanalysed the 5' RACE reads using MiXCR and keeps one entry per CDR3 protein. The table lists tens of thousands of distinct CDR3 sequences, about 16% of them singletons. The receptors originated from a female donor in good health.

This clonotype has ten or more counts. This sequence joins TRBV13 and TRBJ1-6; the match to TRBD1 covers 9 bases. CDR3 length: 14 amino acids. V lost 5 bases, J lost 9 bases, and 5 bases stayed unmatched. Looked up from germline, CDR1 is PRHDT and CDR2 is FYEKMQ (reference sequence). CDR3 region: CASSPGQGSSPLHF. The CDR3 DNA follows: TGTGCCAGCAGCCCGGGACAGGGAAGTTCACCCCTCCACTTT.

This clonotype was picked up a small number of times. This chain connects TRBV28 to TRBJ2-2; D is perhaps TRBD2 (6 bases). The germline V and J ends were trimmed by 2 bases and 0 bases, with 10 bases remaining between them. Germline V CDR1 and CDR2: MDHEN, SYDVKM. The CDR3 length is 16 residues. CDR3 sequence reads: CASSLAGSTNTGELFF. CDR3 nucleotide sequence: TGTGCCAGCAGTTTAGCCGGGAGTACGAACACCGGGGAGCTGTTTTTT.

V usage is TRBV2 and J usage is TRBJ2-3; TRBD2 aligns across 7 bases. V lost 1 base, J lost 3 bases, and 13 bases stayed unmatched. Germline CDR1 and CDR2: SNHLY and FYNNEI. The CDR3 extends over 18 amino acids. CDR3 sequence: CASSEDRTGGRKTDTQYF. Written as DNA, the CDR3 is TGTGCCAGCAGTGAAGACCGGACTGGCGGGAGAAAGACAGATACGCAGTATTTT.

The rearrangement links TRBV28 to TRBJ2-2; 12 bases agree with TRBD2. The CDR3 length is 17 residues. V gave up 6 bases and J gave up 8 bases; unmatched junction bases: 13. Germline-derived CDR1 and CDR2 are MDHEN and SYDVKM. CDR3 residues: CASSPKGLAGPWGELFF. The CDR3, as DNA: TGTGCCAGCAGCCCCAAAGGACTAGCGGGGCCCTGGGGGGAGCTGTTTTTT.

This clonotype was seen just once. The rearrangement joins TRBV7-2 to TRBJ1-2; 9 nucleotides align to TRBD1. V lost 1 base, J lost 3 bases, and 6 bases stayed unmatched. The CDR3 extends over 16 amino acids. Germline V gene lookup returns CDR1 SGHTA and CDR2 FQGNSA. The CDR3 is CASSLGGTGSYYGYTF. DNA for the CDR3: TGTGCCAGCAGCTTAGGGGGGACAGGGAGCTACTATGGCTACACCTTC.

The chain uses TRBV5-1 and TRBJ2-5; TRBD2 matches at 11 bases. The CDR3 totals 17 residues. V was clipped by 0 bases and J by 1 base; unmatched bases: 5. Germline CDR1 is SGHRS and CDR2 is YFSETQ. CDR3 coding DNA: TGCGCCAGCAGCTTGGGACTAGCGGGGCTTGTCCAAGAGACCCAGTACTTC. This sequence encodes CASSLGLAGLVQETQYF.

The sample holds many counts of this clonotype. The junction departs from germline at one end; a sequencing error may be responsible. The rearrangement uses TRBV7-9 and TRBJ1-1; D is possibly TRBD1 (5 bases). The CDR3 is 13 amino acids. Germline lookup yields CDR1 SEHNR and CDR2 FQNEAQ (reference sequence). The CDR3 spells CASSFQGNTEAFF. CDR3 DNA sequence: TGCGCCAGCAGCTTTCAGGGGAACACTGAAGCTTTCTTT.

This clonotype was seen more than once but under ten times. The chain employs TRBV10-3 and TRBJ1-5; 11 nucleotides align to TRBD1. The CDR3 sequence is 19 residues long. From germline, CDR1 is ENHRY and CDR2 SYGVKD. Losses at the gene ends were 0 bases for V and 4 bases for J; bases not matched to a gene: 11. The CDR3 loop reads CAISESSGQGGRGNQPQHF. CDR3 coding DNA: TGTGCCATCAGTGAGTCGTCGGGACAGGGGGGAAGGGGGAATCAGCCCCAGCATTTT.

This sequence joins TRBV6-2 or TRBV6-3 and TRBJ2-1; the match to TRBD1 covers 10 bases. J gave up 3 bases and V 6 bases, and 5 bases lay outside the gene matches. The germline CDR1 and CDR2 sequences are MNHEY and SVGEGT. The CDR3 spans 15 residues. The CDR3, as DNA: TGTGCCAGCAGCTCCGGGACAGGGGACTACAATGAGCAGTTCTTC. Protein product: CASSSGTGDYNEQFF.

This clonotype has a handful of counts. This chain connects TRBV5-1 to TRBJ2-5; D gene ambiguous. The CDR3 runs 14 residues. V was shortened by 0 bases and J by 3 bases, with 9 bases between the two germline ends. The V gene's germline CDR1 is SGHRS and CDR2 YFSETQ. Here the CDR3 reads CASSLGGLEETQYF. CDR3 in DNA: TGCGCCAGCAGCTTGGGGGGTCTTGAAGAGACCCAGTACTTC.

This clonotype has only a few counts. The V gene is TRBV7-8, the J gene TRBJ1-3; TRBD1 might be the D (5 bases). This CDR3 spans 16 amino acids. V dropped 0 bases and J dropped 0 bases, with 9 bases sitting between them. CDR1 is SGHVS and CDR2 is FQNEAQ in the germline V gene. CDR3 in DNA: TGTGCCAGCAGCTTAGCGCAGGGTATCTCTGGAAACACCATATATTTT. Its protein product is CASSLAQGISGNTIYF.

CDR3 in DNA: TGTGCCAGCAGGGGCGGGATAGCGGCCTCCTACAATGAGCAGTTCTTC. Its translation is CASRGGIAASYNEQFF. V usage is TRBV6-1 and J usage is TRBJ2-1, with a weak D call TRBD2 (6 bases). The length of the CDR3 is 16 residues. Germline values: CDR1 MNHNS, CDR2 SASEGT. Trimming shortened V by 6 bases and J by 0 bases, and 15 bases separated the two germline ends.

This clonotype was counted only a few times. The CDR3 region is CASSSRRGGEAFF. The CDR3 DNA reads TGTGCCAGCAGCAGTCGACGGGGCGGTGAAGCTTTCTTT. This sequence joins TRBV7-2 and TRBJ1-1; tentatively, D is TRBD1 (5 bases). The CDR3 extends over 13 amino acids. V lost 5 bases to trimming and J lost 7 bases, with 14 bases between them. The germline V gene has CDR1 SGHTA and CDR2 FQGNSA.

This clonotype was observed many times. The CDR3 region is CASSPKGGGYTF. Written as DNA, the CDR3 is TGTGCCAGCAGCCCCAAGGGGGGCGGCTACACCTTC. The chain recombines TRBV14 with TRBJ1-2; D is perhaps TRBD1 (6 bases). Germline V gene sequence: CDR1 SGHDN, CDR2 FVKESK. V gave up 4 bases and J gave up 8 bases, with 11 bases separating them. The CDR3 totals 12 residues.

In its sample, this clonotype ranks as medium-sized. The chain recombines TRBV29-1 with TRBJ2-3; D gene unclear. The germline V and J ends were trimmed by 1 base and 4 bases, with 12 bases remaining between them. The CDR3 totals 14 residues. Looked up from germline, CDR1 is SQVTM and CDR2 is ANQGSEA. For the CDR3, the DNA is TGCAGCGTTGAAGCCCCCGGGTTAGCAGATACGCAGTATTTT. Translation gives CSVEAPGLADTQYF.

This clonotype has more than one count but fewer than ten. This sequence joins TRBV6-1 and TRBJ1-5, with 12 nucleotides matching TRBD1. Germline V gene data show CDR1 as MNHNS and CDR2 as SASEGT. V lost 5 bases and J lost 2; bases outside the gene matches: 4. The CDR3 length is 16 residues. Written as DNA, the CDR3 is TGTGCCAGCAGTCCCGGGACAGGGGGCGGCAATCAGCCCCAGCATTTT. Protein sequence: CASSPGTGGGNQPQHF.

V usage is TRBV28 and J usage is TRBJ2-2; D uncertain. Trimming removed 1 base at V and 1 base at J, with 10 bases between. This CDR3 comprises 16 residues. The germline CDR1 and CDR2 sequences are MDHEN and SYDVKM. This CDR3 is CASSLLLAVNTGELFF. The CDR3 nucleotides are TGTGCCAGCAGTTTATTATTGGCGGTGAACACCGGGGAGCTGTTTTTT.

The J gene is TRBJ1-5, the V gene TRBV27; D gene uncertain. Between the trimmed V and J ends, which lost 6 bases and 4 bases, there was a span of 16 bases. Germline CDR1 and CDR2: MNHEY and SMNVEV (reference sequence). CDR3 size: 15 residues. The chain's CDR3 is CASSIRWAFNQPQHF. CDR3 nucleotides: TGTGCCAGCAGCATTCGTTGGGCCTTTAATCAGCCCCAGCATTTT.

The rearrangement joins TRBV20-1 to TRBJ2-1, with a tentative D call TRBD2 (5 bases). Germline CDR1 and CDR2: DFQATT and SNEGSKA (reference sequence). The CDR3 has 14 residues. Trimming took 6 bases from V and 0 from J, leaving 12 bases between them. Written as DNA, the CDR3 is TGCAGTGCACCGGGATCGAGCTCCTACAATGAGCAGTTCTTC. Translated, it gives CSAPGSSSYNEQFF.

This clonotype appeared a few times. The chain joins TRBV5-1 to TRBJ2-5; 10 bases match TRBD1. Unmatched junction bases numbered 8, after V lost 4 bases and J lost 5 bases. The CDR3 has 15 residues. CDR1 and CDR2 (germline): SGHRS, YFSETQ. The CDR3 nucleotides are TGCGCCAGCAGCGCAATGACAGGGGGCTTCGAGACCCAGTACTTC. Protein product: CASSAMTGGFETQYF.

This clonotype was picked up a small number of times. The V call is TRBV7-9, the J call TRBJ2-7; 7 bases agree with TRBD1. The CDR3 runs to 16 residues. Germline CDR1 reads SEHNR; CDR2 reads FQNEAQ (reference sequence). The V gene end was trimmed by 1 base and the J gene end by 4 bases; junction bases not matched to a gene: 10. CDR3 sequence reads: CASSLVDRATPYEQYF. Here the CDR3 DNA reads TGTGCCAGCAGCTTAGTTGACAGGGCAACGCCTTACGAGCAGTACTTC.

CDR3 residues: CASSTEGRAYNEQFF. CDR3 in DNA: TGTGCCAGCAGCACAGAGGGCAGAGCCTACAATGAGCAGTTCTTC. The chain links TRBV11-2 to TRBJ2-1; tentative D call: TRBD2 (5 bases). Germline CDR1 and CDR2: SGHAT and FQNNGV. Deletions cut 5 bases from V and 2 bases from J, with 13 bases between. The CDR3 extends over 15 amino acids.

A few counts support this clonotype. The rearrangement links TRBV4-2 to TRBJ2-7; TRBD1 or TRBD2 may be the D gene (5 bases each). The ends were cut back, 3 bases at V and 5 bases at J, with 14 bases in the middle. Germline V gene lookup returns CDR1 LGHNA and CDR2 YNFKEQ. CDR3 size: 14 residues. DNA for the CDR3: TGTGCCAGCAGCCATGGTGGGGCCGGGGACGAGCAGTACTTC. Translation: CASSHGGAGDEQYF.